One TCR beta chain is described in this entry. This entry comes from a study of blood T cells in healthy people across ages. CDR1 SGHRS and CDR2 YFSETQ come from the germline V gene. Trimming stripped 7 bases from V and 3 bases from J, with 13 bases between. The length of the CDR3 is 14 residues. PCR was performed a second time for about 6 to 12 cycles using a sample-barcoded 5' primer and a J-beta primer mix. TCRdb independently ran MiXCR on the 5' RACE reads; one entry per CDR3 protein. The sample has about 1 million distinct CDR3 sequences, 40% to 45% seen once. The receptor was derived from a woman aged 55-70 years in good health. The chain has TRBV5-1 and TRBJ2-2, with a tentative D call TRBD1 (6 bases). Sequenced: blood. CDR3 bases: TGCGCCAGCGCAGGGGAAATATACACCGGGGAGCTGTTTTTT. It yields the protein CASAGEIYTGELFF.